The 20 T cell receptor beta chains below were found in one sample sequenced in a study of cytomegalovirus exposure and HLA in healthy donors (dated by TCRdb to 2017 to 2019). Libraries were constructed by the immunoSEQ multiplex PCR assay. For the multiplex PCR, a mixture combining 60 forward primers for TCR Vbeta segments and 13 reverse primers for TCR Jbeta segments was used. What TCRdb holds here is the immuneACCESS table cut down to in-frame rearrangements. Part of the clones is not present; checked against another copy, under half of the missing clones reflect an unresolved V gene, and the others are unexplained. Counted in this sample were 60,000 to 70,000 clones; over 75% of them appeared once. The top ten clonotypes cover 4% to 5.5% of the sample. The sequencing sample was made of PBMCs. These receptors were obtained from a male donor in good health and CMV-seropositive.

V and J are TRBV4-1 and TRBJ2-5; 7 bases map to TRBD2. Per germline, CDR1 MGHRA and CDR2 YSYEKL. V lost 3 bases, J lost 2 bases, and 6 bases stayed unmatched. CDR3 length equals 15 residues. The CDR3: CASSQAGTTQETQYF. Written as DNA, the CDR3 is TGCGCCAGCAGCCAGGCGGGGACTACTCAAGAGACCCAGTACTTC.

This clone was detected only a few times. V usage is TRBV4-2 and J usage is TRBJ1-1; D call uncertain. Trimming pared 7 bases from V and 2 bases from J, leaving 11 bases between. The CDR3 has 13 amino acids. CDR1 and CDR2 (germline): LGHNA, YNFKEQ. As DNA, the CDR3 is TGTGCCAGCACCGTAGAAACCAACACTGAAGCTTTCTTT. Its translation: CASTVETNTEAFF.

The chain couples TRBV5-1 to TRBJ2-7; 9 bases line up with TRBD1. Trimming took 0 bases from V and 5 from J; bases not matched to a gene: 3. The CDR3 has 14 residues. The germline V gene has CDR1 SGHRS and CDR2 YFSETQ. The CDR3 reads CASSLDTGGDEQYF. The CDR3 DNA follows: TGCGCCAGCAGCTTGGACACAGGGGGCGACGAGCAGTACTTC.

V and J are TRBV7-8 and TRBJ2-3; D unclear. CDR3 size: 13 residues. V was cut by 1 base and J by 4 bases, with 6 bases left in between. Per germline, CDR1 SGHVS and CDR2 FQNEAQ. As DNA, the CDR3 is TGTGCCAGCAGCTTAGGGCAGGCAGATACGCAGTATTTT. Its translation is CASSLGQADTQYF.

CDR3 nucleotide sequence: TGTGCCAGCAGGACAGGGTTCTATGGCTACACCTTC. The encoded protein is CASRTGFYGYTF. The chain employs TRBV6-5 and TRBJ1-2, with 7 bases matching TRBD1. Trimming removed 6 bases from V and 4 bases from J; junction bases left unmatched: 2. CDR3 size: 12 residues. Germline V gene lookup returns CDR1 MNHEY and CDR2 SVGAGI.

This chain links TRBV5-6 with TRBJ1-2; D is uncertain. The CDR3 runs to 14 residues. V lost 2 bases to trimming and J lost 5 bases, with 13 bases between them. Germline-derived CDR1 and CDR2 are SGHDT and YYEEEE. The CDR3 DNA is TGTGCCAGCAGCTTTCGGACTCTGCCTTATGGCTACACCTTC. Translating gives CASSFRTLPYGYTF.

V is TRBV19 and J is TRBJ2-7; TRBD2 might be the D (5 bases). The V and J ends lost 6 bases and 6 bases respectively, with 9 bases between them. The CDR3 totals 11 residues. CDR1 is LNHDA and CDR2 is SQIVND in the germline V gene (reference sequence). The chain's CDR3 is CASRGAFEQYF. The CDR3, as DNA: TGTGCCAGTAGGGGAGCCTTCGAGCAGTACTTC.

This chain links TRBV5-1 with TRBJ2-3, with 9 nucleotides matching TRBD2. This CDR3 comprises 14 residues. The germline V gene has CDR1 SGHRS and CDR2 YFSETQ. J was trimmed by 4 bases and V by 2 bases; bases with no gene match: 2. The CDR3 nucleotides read TGCGCCAGCAGCTTATTAGCGGGAGCAGATACGCAGTATTTT. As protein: CASSLLAGADTQYF.

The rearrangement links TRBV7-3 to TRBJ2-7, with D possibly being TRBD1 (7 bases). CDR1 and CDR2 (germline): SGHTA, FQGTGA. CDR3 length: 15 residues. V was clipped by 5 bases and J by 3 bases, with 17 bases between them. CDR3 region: CASSVAGGSFYEQYF. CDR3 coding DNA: TGTGCCAGCAGCGTCGCAGGGGGGAGCTTCTACGAGCAGTACTTC. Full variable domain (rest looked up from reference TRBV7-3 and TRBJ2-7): GAGVSQTPSNKVTEKGKYVELRCDPISGHTALYWYRQSLGQGPEFLIYFQGTGAADDSGLPNDRFFAVRPEGSVSTLKIQRTERGDSAVYLCASSVAGGSFYEQYFGPGTRLTVT.

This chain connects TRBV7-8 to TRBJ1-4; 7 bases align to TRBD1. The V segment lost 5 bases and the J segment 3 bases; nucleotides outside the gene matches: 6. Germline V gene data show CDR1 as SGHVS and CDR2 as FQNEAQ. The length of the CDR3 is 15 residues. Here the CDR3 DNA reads TGTGCCAGCAGCCGAGGGGGCTCGGCTAATGAAAAACTGTTTTTT. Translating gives CASSRGGSANEKLFF.

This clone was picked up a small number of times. CDR3 bases: TGTGCCAGCAAGATGGACAGGGGGTATGGCATTCAGTACTTC. Protein product: CASKMDRGYGIQYF. The chain couples TRBV2 to TRBJ2-4; 10 bases align to TRBD1. Germline assignment: CDR1 SNHLY and CDR2 FYNNEI. Losses at the gene ends were 7 bases for V and 9 bases for J; bases not matched to a gene: 9. The CDR3 runs to 14 residues.

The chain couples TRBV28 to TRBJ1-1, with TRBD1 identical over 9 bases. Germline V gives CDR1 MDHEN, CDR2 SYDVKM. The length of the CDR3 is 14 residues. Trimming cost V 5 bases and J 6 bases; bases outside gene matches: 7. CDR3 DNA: TGTGCCAGCAGTATCGCGGACAGGGGAGCTGAAGCTTTCTTT. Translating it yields CASSIADRGAEAFF.

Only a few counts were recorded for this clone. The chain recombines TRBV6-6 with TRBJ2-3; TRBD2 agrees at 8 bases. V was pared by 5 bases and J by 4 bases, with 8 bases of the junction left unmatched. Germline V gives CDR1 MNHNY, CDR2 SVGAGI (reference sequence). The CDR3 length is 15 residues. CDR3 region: CASSLPGGGSDTQYF. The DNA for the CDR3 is TGTGCCAGCAGTCTACCGGGGGGGGGCTCAGATACGCAGTATTTT.

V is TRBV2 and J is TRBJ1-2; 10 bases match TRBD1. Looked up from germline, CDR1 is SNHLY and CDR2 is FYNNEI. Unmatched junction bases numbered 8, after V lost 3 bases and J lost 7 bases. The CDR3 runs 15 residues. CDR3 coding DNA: TGTGCCAGCAGTGAGTTTGACAGGGGGCCCCCTGGCTACACCTTC. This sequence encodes CASSEFDRGPPGYTF.

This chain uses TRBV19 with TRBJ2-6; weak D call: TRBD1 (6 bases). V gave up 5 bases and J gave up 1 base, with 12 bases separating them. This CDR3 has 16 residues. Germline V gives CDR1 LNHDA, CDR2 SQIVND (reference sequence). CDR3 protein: CASSGTGRSGANVLTF. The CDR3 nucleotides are TGTGCCAGTAGTGGAACAGGGCGTTCTGGGGCCAACGTCCTGACTTTC.

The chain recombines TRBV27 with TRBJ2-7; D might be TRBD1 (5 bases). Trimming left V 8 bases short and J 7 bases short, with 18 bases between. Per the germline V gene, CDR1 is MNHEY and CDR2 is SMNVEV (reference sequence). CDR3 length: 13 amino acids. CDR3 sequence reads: CASGPLKGREQYF. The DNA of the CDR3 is TGTGCCAGCGGCCCCCTTAAGGGGCGGGAGCAGTACTTC.

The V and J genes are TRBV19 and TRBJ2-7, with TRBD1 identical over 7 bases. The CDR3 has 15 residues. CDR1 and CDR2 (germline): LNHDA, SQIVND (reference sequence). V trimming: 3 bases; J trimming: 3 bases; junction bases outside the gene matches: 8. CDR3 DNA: TGTGCCAGTAGTATGGAGGACAGGTTGAACTACGAGCAGTACTTC. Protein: CASSMEDRLNYEQYF.

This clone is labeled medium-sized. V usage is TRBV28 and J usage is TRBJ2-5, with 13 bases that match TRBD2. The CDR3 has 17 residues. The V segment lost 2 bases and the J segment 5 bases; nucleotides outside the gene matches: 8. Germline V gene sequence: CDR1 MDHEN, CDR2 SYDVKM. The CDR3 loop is CASSLVGLAGNYETQYF. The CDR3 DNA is TGTGCCAGCAGTTTAGTGGGACTAGCGGGGAATTACGAGACCCAGTACTTC.

CDR3: CASSLSRVGGNTIYF. The CDR3 bases are TGTGCCAGCAGTTTAAGCAGGGTAGGCGGAAACACCATATATTTT. The chain recombines TRBV27 with TRBJ1-3; tentatively, D is TRBD1 (5 bases). CDR1 and CDR2 from the germline V gene are MNHEY and SMNVEV (reference sequence). The ends were cut back, 2 bases at V and 4 bases at J, with 12 bases in the middle. The CDR3 consists of 15 residues.

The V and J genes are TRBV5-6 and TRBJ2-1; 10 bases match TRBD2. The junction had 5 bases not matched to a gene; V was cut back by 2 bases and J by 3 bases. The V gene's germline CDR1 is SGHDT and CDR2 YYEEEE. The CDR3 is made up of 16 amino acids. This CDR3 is CASSLPGLAIYNEQFF. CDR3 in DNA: TGTGCCAGCAGCTTACCGGGACTAGCGATCTACAATGAGCAGTTCTTC.